A selection of T cell receptor beta chains follows, all from one sample in a study of blood T cells in healthy people across ages. TCRdb re-called the 5' RACE reads with MiXCR, one entry per CDR3 protein. The sample lists 650,000 to 1,000,000 distinct CDR3 sequences, about 34% seen once, with 10% to 15% in the top ten. Sequencing was done on a sample of blood. The source is a man aged 18 to 30 in good health. Both conserved end residues are part of each CDR3. A D gene is named only where the DNA matches it firmly. Size values are once, few and many counts, or a class for expanded clones, and some rows have none.

TRBV12-3/TRBV12-4	TRBJ2-3	many	.	TGTGCCAGCAGCCCGCTAGGTGCGCAGTATTTT	CASSPLGAQYF
TRBV11-2	TRBJ2-7	few	TRBD2	TGTGCCAGCAGCTTACAGACTAGCGGGGGACAACTAGTGGGTGAGCAGTACTTC	CASSLQTSGGQLVGEQYF
TRBV6-2/TRBV6-3	TRBJ1-2	.	TRBD1	TGTGCCAGCAGAGCCTCCGACAGGGTTGGCTACACCTTC	CASRASDRVGYTF
TRBV12-3/TRBV12-4	TRBJ1-5	many	.	TGTGCCAGCAGTTCCCCTAGCCCAACCCAGCATTTT	CASSSPSPTQHF
TRBV11-1	TRBJ1-1	few	.	TGTGCCAGCACCCCGCGGGGGGGTTGGAGGGTGATGAACACTGAAGCTTTCTTT	CASTPRGGWRVMNTEAFF
TRBV6-5	TRBJ2-7	.	.	TGTGCCAGCAGTACCCTAACAGGGTTTTCCTCCGAGCAGTACTTC	CASSTLTGFSSEQYF
TRBV9	TRBJ1-2	few	TRBD1	TGTGCCAGCAGCGTACAATCGAGAGTTGGCCAGGGGGACGGCTACACCTTC	CASSVQSRVGQGDGYTF
TRBV20-1	TRBJ2-1	.	.	TGCAGTGCTCAATTCCCCGGGACGGGCAATGAGCAGTTCTTC	CSAQFPGTGNEQFF
TRBV12-3/TRBV12-4	TRBJ2-1	many	.	TGTGCCAGCAGCCCGACCGGAGTAGGAGGACAGCAGTTCTTC	CASSPTGVGGQQFF
TRBV2	TRBJ2-7	.	.	TGTGCCAGCCTCTGGACAGACCCCTGGTACGAGCAGTACTTC	CASLWTDPWYEQYF